This TCR beta chain was captured by sequencing in a study of blood T cells in healthy people across ages. Combining a sample-barcoded 5' primer with a J-beta primer mix, a second PCR ran for roughly 7 to 12 cycles. TCRdb reanalysed the 5' RACE reads using MiXCR and keeps one entry per CDR3 protein. This sample has approximately 1.5 million distinct CDR3 sequences; 30% to 40% occur once, and the top ten carry approximately 10%. Trimming pared 4 bases from V and 0 bases from J, leaving 7 bases between. The CDR3 is 13 residues long. Germline lookup yields CDR1 SQVTM and CDR2 ANQGSEA. The source is a woman under 40 in good health. The chain is built from TRBV29-1 and TRBJ2-1; D is unresolved. Input material: blood. The CDR3 is CSVGIASYNEQFF. The DNA for the CDR3 is TGCAGCGTTGGGATAGCCTCCTACAATGAGCAGTTCTTC.